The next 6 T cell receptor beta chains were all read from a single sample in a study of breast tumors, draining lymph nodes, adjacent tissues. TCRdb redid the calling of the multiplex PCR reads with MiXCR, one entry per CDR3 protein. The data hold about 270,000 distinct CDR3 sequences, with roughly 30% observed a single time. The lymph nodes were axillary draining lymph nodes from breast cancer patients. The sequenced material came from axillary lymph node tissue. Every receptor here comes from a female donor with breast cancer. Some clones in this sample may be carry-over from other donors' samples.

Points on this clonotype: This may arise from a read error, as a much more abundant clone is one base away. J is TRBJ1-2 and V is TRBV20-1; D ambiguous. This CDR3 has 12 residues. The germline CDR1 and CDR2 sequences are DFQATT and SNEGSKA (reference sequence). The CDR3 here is CSATPSGYGSTF. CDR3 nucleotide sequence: TGCAGTGCGACACCTTCCGGCTATGGCTCCACCTTC.

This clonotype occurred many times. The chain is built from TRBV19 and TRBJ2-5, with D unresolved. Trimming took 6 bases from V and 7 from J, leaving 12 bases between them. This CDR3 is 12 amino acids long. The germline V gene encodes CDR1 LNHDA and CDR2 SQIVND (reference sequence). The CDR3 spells CASSSPHGTQYF. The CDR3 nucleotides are TGTGCCAGTAGCTCGCCCCACGGGACCCAGTACTTC.

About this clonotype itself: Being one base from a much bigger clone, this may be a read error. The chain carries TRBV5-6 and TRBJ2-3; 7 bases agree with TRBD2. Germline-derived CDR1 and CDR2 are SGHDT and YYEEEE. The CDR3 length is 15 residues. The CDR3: CAGSFQASGTDTQYF. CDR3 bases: TGTGCCGGCAGCTTTCAGGCTAGCGGAACAGATACGCAGTATTTT.

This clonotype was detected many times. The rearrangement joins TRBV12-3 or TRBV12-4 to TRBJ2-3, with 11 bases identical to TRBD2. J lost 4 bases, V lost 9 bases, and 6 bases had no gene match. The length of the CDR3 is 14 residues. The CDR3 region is CASNRGLAADTQYF. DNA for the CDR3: TGTGCCAGTAACCGGGGACTAGCGGCAGATACGCAGTATTTT.

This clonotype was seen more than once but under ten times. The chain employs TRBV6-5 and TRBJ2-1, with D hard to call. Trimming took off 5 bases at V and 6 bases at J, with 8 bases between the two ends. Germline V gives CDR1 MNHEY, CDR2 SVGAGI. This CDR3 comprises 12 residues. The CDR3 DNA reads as TGTGCCAGCAGTCACCCACCCAATGAGCAGTTCTTC. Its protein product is CASSHPPNEQFF.

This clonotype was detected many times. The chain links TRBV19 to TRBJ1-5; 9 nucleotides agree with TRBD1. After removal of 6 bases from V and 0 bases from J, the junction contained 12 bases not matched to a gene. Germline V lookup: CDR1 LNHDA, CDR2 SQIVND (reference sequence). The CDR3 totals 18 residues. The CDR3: CASSRTGQGADSNQPQHF. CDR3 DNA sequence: TGTGCCAGTAGCCGAACGGGACAGGGTGCTGATAGCAATCAGCCCCAGCATTTT.